This T cell receptor (beta chain) derives from a study of early T cells in non-severe SARS-CoV-2 infection. TCRdb fed the 5' RACE reads into MiXCR, producing one record per CDR3 protein. Of approximately 79,000 distinct CDR3 sequences in the sample, around 13% were seen once. The germline gives CDR1 MNHEY, CDR2 SMNVEV (reference sequence). Trimming pared 1 base from V and 11 bases from J, leaving 15 bases between. This CDR3 contains 15 residues. The sample was whole blood. This TCR was sampled from an adult who was a healthcare worker with PCR-confirmed SARS-CoV-2 infection or an uninfected control (not recorded which). The chain links TRBV27 to TRBJ1-6, with D possibly matching TRBD1 (6 bases). Here the CDR3 DNA reads TGTGCCAGCAGTTTATGGGGGCCCGTAGGAACACCCCTCCACTTT. Translating it yields CASSLWGPVGTPLHF.